The TCR beta chain described here comes from a study of somatic mutations in cytotoxic T cells in rheumatoid arthritis. The assay was immunoSEQ multiplex PCR, and TCRdb's table has in-frame clones only and misses some. The profile shows over 15,000 clones, less than 90% of them singletons. The CDR3 sequence is 13 residues long. The V gene's germline CDR1 is MNHEY and CDR2 SVGAGI. With 2 bases removed from V and 8 bases from J, the gap between germline ends came to 12 bases. This rearrangement joins TRBV6-5 to TRBJ1-2; possibly TRBD1 for D (6 bases). The receptor was derived from a man between 35 and 55 years old in good health. Sequences were obtained from CD8+ T cells sorted from blood. The CDR3 coding sequence is TGTGCCAGCAGTTACGGTGGGGGCGACGGCTACACCTTC. Translating gives CASSYGGGDGYTF.